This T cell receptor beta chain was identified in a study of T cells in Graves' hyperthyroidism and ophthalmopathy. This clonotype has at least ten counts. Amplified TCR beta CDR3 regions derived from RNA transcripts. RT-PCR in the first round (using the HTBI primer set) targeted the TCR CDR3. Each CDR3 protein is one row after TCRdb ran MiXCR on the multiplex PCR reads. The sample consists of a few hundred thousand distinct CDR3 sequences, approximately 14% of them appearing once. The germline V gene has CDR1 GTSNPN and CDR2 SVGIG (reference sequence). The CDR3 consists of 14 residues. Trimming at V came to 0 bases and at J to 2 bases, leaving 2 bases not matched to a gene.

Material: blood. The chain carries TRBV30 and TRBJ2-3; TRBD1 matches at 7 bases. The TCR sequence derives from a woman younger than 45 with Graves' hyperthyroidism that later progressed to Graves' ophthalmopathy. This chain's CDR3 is CAWSVTGNTDTQYF. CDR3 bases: TGTGCCTGGAGTGTGACAGGGAACACAGATACGCAGTATTTT.